A single sample is the source of the 27 T cell receptor beta chains below, sequenced in a study of blood T cell repertoires in COVID-19. Here immunoSEQ multiplex PCR was the method, and the copy in TCRdb shows in-frame clones only, minus some. The table includes some 490,000 clones, 70% to 90% detected once. Sequenced: PBMCs or T cells enriched from blood (not recorded which). The origin of the receptors is a woman aged 55 to 70 who had recovered from COVID-19.

The rearrangement links TRBV19 to TRBJ1-3; D gene unclear. Looked up from germline, CDR1 is LNHDA and CDR2 is SQIVND (reference sequence). Trimming removed 4 bases from V and 0 bases from J, with 19 bases in between. CDR3 size: 18 residues. DNA for the CDR3: TGTGCCAGTAGTAGCGGGAGAATGGGGAAGAGCTCTGGAAACACCATATATTTT. Translating gives CASSSGRMGKSSGNTIYF.

The chain recombines TRBV2 with TRBJ1-5, with TRBD1 matching 8 bases. The V gene's germline CDR1 is SNHLY and CDR2 FYNNEI. V lost 9 bases to trimming and J lost 2 bases; unmatched junction nucleotides: 6. The CDR3 covers 14 residues. The chain's CDR3 is CASWRGQGNQPQHF. The CDR3 DNA sequence: TGTGCCAGTTGGAGGGGACAGGGCAATCAGCCCCAGCATTTT.

The chain has TRBV19 and TRBJ2-7; tentatively, D is TRBD2 (5 bases). V was cut by 3 bases and J by 0 bases, with 12 bases left in between. CDR1 LNHDA and CDR2 SQIVND come from the germline V gene (reference sequence). CDR3 length equals 15 residues. The CDR3: CASSIVPGSSYEQYF. As DNA, the CDR3 is TGTGCCAGTAGTATCGTCCCGGGGAGCTCCTACGAGCAGTACTTC.

This clone was recorded only once. The rearrangement uses TRBV9 and TRBJ2-3; weak D call: TRBD2 (6 bases). The CDR3 extends over 16 amino acids. CDR1 is SGDLS, CDR2 YYNGEE, per germline. V dropped 0 bases and J dropped 1 base, with 12 bases sitting between them. CDR3 coding DNA: TGTGCCAGCAGCGTAGGGGGACTGCAACGCACAGATACGCAGTATTTT. It is translated as CASSVGGLQRTDTQYF.

V is TRBV24-1 and J is TRBJ1-2; D is possibly TRBD1 (6 bases). CDR1 KGHDR and CDR2 SFDVKD come from the germline V gene. V dropped 2 bases and J dropped 7 bases, with 13 bases sitting between them. This CDR3 is 14 amino acids long. CDR3 nucleotide sequence: TGTGCCACCAGTGATTCCCGGGGGGCGGGTGGCTACACCTTC. It translates to CATSDSRGAGGYTF.

The chain is built from TRBV7-8 and TRBJ2-1; TRBD1 matches at 8 bases. The CDR3 extends over 14 amino acids. V was pared by 6 bases and J by 12 bases, with 13 bases of the junction left unmatched. Germline assignment: CDR1 SGHVS and CDR2 FQNEAQ. The CDR3 here is CASRSDRVWGVQFF. As DNA, the CDR3 is TGTGCCAGCAGATCGGACAGGGTTTGGGGTGTGCAGTTCTTC.

The genes are TRBV5-4 and TRBJ1-1; a weak D match, TRBD1 (5 bases). Germline V gene data show CDR1 as SGHNT and CDR2 as YYREEE (reference sequence). Deletions cut 4 bases from V and 7 bases from J, with 14 bases between. The CDR3 has 13 residues. CDR3 nucleotide sequence: TGTGCCAGCAGCCGCGCCTCAGGGTATGAAGCTTTCTTT. Residues: CASSRASGYEAFF.

The chain's CDR3 is CASSFWRENIQYF. CDR3 nucleotide sequence: TGTGCCAGCAGCTTTTGGAGAGAAAACATTCAGTACTTC. This rearrangement joins TRBV11-2 to TRBJ2-4; D unclear. CDR3 length equals 13 residues. Germline CDR1 and CDR2: SGHAT and FQNNGV. V lost 3 bases to trimming and J lost 5 bases, with 8 bases between them.

The chain links TRBV5-5 to TRBJ2-1; 11 bases match TRBD2. This CDR3 spans 15 amino acids. Germline V CDR1 and CDR2: SGHKS, YYEKEE (reference sequence). The V gene end was trimmed by 5 bases and the J gene end by 10 bases; junction bases not matched to a gene: 11. The CDR3 sequence: CASRLAGDFPSEQFF. The CDR3 nucleotides are TGTGCCAGCAGACTAGCGGGGGACTTCCCTTCGGAGCAGTTCTTC.

This chain joins TRBV2 and TRBJ1-4; maybe TRBD1 (6 bases). CDR3 size: 13 residues. Germline-derived CDR1 and CDR2 are SNHLY and FYNNEI. V lost 5 bases and J lost 5, with 9 bases in between. CDR3 protein: CASSRTENEKLFF. CDR3 DNA sequence: TGTGCCAGCAGTCGGACAGAGAATGAAAAACTGTTTTTT.

This chain's CDR3 is CATSDPGLHGYTF. The DNA of the CDR3 is TGTGCCACCAGTGACCCGGGACTTCATGGCTACACCTTC. The rearrangement joins TRBV24-1 to TRBJ1-2, with D maybe TRBD1 (5 bases). CDR1 and CDR2 (germline): KGHDR, SFDVKD. V lost 4 bases to trimming and J lost 6 bases, with 11 bases between them. The CDR3 spans 13 residues.

This sequence joins TRBV21-1 and TRBJ2-4; the table's D call TRBD2 went unverified against the DNA. TRBV21-1 is marked as a pseudogene. The CDR3 length is 13 residues. Here the CDR3 reads CASSKAPRNIQYF. CDR3 coding DNA: TGTGCCAGCAGCAAAGCGCCGAGGAACATTCAGTACTTC.

DNA for the CDR3: TGTGCCAGCAGCGCCGGACTTCGGACTGAAGCTTTCTTT. Its translation is CASSAGLRTEAFF. The chain couples TRBV9 to TRBJ1-1; D remains ambiguous. Germline V gives CDR1 SGDLS, CDR2 YYNGEE. With 3 bases removed from V and 5 bases from J, the gap between germline ends came to 11 bases. The CDR3 is 13 amino acids.

This chain connects TRBV13 to TRBJ2-3; 7 bases are a match to TRBD2. The V segment lost 5 bases and the J segment 2 bases; nucleotides outside the gene matches: 7. Germline loops: CDR1 PRHDT, CDR2 FYEKMQ (reference sequence). This CDR3 is 15 amino acids long. CDR3 nucleotides: TGTGCCAGCAGCGAAGGACTAGTCCTCACAGATACGCAGTATTTT. This encodes CASSEGLVLTDTQYF.

The chain joins TRBV6-5 to TRBJ1-1; 7 positions match TRBD1. Germline V CDR1 and CDR2: MNHEY, SVGAGI. This CDR3 contains 14 residues. Trimming cost V 4 bases and J 5 bases; bases outside gene matches: 7. Here the CDR3 DNA reads TGTGCCAGCAGTTTGGTCCTACAGGGGACTGAAGCTTTCTTT. It yields the protein CASSLVLQGTEAFF.

The chain links TRBV19 to TRBJ2-7; 9 bases align to TRBD1. Germline CDR1 LNHDA, CDR2 SQIVND (reference sequence). The CDR3 consists of 16 residues. The J segment lost 2 bases and the V segment lost 5 bases, leaving 10 bases of the junction unmatched. CDR3 loop: CASSPPGGQGPYEQYV. The CDR3 region has the DNA TGTGCCAGTAGTCCCCCCGGGGGACAGGGTCCCTACGAGCAGTACGTC.

V is TRBV19 and J is TRBJ1-1; TRBD1 aligns across 12 bases. The V segment lost 7 bases and the J segment 4 bases; nucleotides outside the gene matches: 16. Germline-derived CDR1 and CDR2 are LNHDA and SQIVND (reference sequence). This CDR3 has 18 amino acids. The CDR3 loop reads CASTSLGQGAGSVTEAFF. The CDR3 DNA sequence: TGTGCCAGTACCTCATTGGGACAGGGGGCTGGATCGGTCACTGAAGCTTTCTTT.

V and J are TRBV9 and TRBJ2-2; D not resolved. The CDR3 length is 15 residues. V dropped 6 bases and J dropped 2 bases, with 14 bases sitting between them. Per the germline V gene, CDR1 is SGDLS and CDR2 is YYNGEE. The CDR3 coding sequence is TGTGCCAGCACCCCCGGCGGATCTAACACCGGGGAGCTGTTTTTT. This sequence encodes CASTPGGSNTGELFF.

The V call is TRBV2, the J call TRBJ1-6, with 8 bases matching TRBD1. Germline V lookup: CDR1 SNHLY, CDR2 FYNNEI. The V and J ends lost 3 bases and 10 bases, in that order; junction bases with no gene match: 5. The CDR3 has 14 residues. The CDR3 DNA is TGTGCCAGCAGTGAGAGCAGGGGGCTCTCACCCCTCCACTTT. Translation: CASSESRGLSPLHF.

The rearrangement links TRBV10-2 to TRBJ2-3, with 8 bases matching TRBD2. V lost 8 bases, J lost 4 bases, and 5 bases stayed unmatched. Germline CDR1 reads WSHSY; CDR2 reads SAAADI. The CDR3 spans 13 residues. The CDR3 nucleotides read TGCGCCAGCGGGGCGGGGGGCTCAGATACGCAGTATTTT. This encodes CASGAGGSDTQYF.

V is TRBV15 and J is TRBJ2-2, with 9 bases lining up with TRBD1. Germline values: CDR1 LNHNV, CDR2 YYDKDF (reference sequence). This CDR3 is built from 13 residues. The CDR3, as DNA: TGTGCAATTGGGGACAGGGCCACCGGGGAGCTGTTTTTT. Its protein is CAIGDRATGELFF.

The chain uses TRBV19 and TRBJ1-1; D call uncertain. V shed 3 bases and J shed 6 bases, with 14 bases lying between them. Germline CDR1 and CDR2: LNHDA and SQIVND (reference sequence). This CDR3 comprises 14 residues. CDR3 sequence (DNA): TGTGCCAGTAGTATTAATGGCCCAGCGCCTGAAGCTTTCTTT. Encoded protein: CASSINGPAPEAFF.

This chain links TRBV5-1 with TRBJ2-3; D may be TRBD2 (6 bases). V was cut by 3 bases and J by 0 bases, with 14 bases left in between. The CDR3 is 16 residues long. Germline V gives CDR1 SGHRS, CDR2 YFSETQ. The CDR3 DNA reads as TGCGCCAGCAGCTCCCGGGCAGGGACTAGCACAGATACGCAGTATTTT. It is translated as CASSSRAGTSTDTQYF.

Notes on this clone: This is likely a read error, given that the CDR3 carries no conserved phenylalanine or tryptophan at its end. Because the CDR3's place on the DNA is in doubt, the DNA is left out and the CDR3 is given as listed by TCRdb. The CDR3 region is CASSEDRTGAV. The V gene is TRBV2, the J gene TRBJ1-2; the table's D call, TRBD1, has no DNA check behind it. The CDR3 is 11 residues long, counting both termini. Germline loops: CDR1 SNHLY, CDR2 FYNNEI.

The CDR3 region is CASSEWSGNQPQHF. As DNA, the CDR3 is TGTGCCAGCAGTGAATGGTCGGGCAATCAGCCCCAGCATTTT. The chain has TRBV6-1 and TRBJ1-5; D is undetermined. Germline V gives CDR1 MNHNS, CDR2 SASEGT. The CDR3 is 14 amino acids. The ends were cut back, 2 bases at V and 2 bases at J, with 7 bases in the middle.

The V gene is TRBV3-1 (or the pseudogene TRBV3-2), the J gene TRBJ1-1; D might be TRBD1 (5 bases). Trimming took 1 base from V and 6 from J, leaving 12 bases between them. The V gene's germline CDR1 is LGHDT and CDR2 YNNKEL (reference sequence). The CDR3 contains 14 residues. The CDR3 sequence is CASSQVGGRAEAFF. CDR3 DNA sequence: TGTGCCAGCAGCCAAGTTGGGGGGAGGGCTGAAGCTTTCTTT.

The genes are TRBV3-1 (or the pseudogene TRBV3-2) and TRBJ2-3; no reliable D call. This CDR3 comprises 12 residues. Per the germline V gene, CDR1 is LGHDT and CDR2 is YNNKEL (reference sequence). V was pared by 5 bases and J by 6 bases, with 9 bases between. CDR3 sequence (DNA): TGTGCCAGCAGCAATAGTTGGGATACGCAGTATTTT. This sequence encodes CASSNSWDTQYF.